This T cell receptor beta chain was captured in a study of cytomegalovirus exposure and HLA in healthy donors. 13 Jbeta primers and 60 Vbeta primers were used for the PCR. TCRdb's table, derived via immunoSEQ multiplex PCR, lists solely in-frame clones and lacks some. The sample lists approximately 44,000 clones, roughly nine tenths seen once, with more than 7.5% in the top ten. The CDR3 length is 13 residues. From germline, CDR1 is MNHNS and CDR2 SASEGT. Trimming cost V 7 bases and J 7 bases; bases outside gene matches: 3. This clone was detected only once. The V and J genes are TRBV6-1 and TRBJ1-4, with 10 bases identical to TRBD1. The specimen sequenced was PBMCs. The clonotype comes from a woman in her thirties or forties in good health and CMV-seropositive. This chain's CDR3 is CASNRDRGEKLFF. The CDR3 region has the DNA TGTGCCAGCAACCGGGACAGGGGTGAAAAACTGTTTTTT.